A selection of T cell receptor beta chains follows, all from one sample in a study of CD8+CD57+ T cells in acquired aplastic anemia. From the reads, TCRdb called clonotypes with MiXCR, one entry per CDR3 protein. The repertoire holds 150,000 to 200,000 distinct CDR3 sequences, with roughly 40% as singletons. Input material: sorted CD4+, CD8+, or CD8+CD57+ T cells (not recorded which) from PBMCs. These receptors were taken from a human donor in good health. Each CDR3 is given with its conserved first and last residue.

CDR3 length	V gene	J gene	CDR3 protein
13	TRBV6-1	TRBJ1-2	CASSSREKGGYTF
16	TRBV20-1	TRBJ2-6	CSAITLQGSGANVLTF
12	TRBV20-1	TRBJ1-2	CSAKRESYGYTF
15	TRBV10-3	TRBJ1-2	CATYQWEDRTRGYTF
13	TRBV2	TRBJ2-7	CASSVGQPYEQYF
15	TRBV20-1	TRBJ1-1	CSARGLAGENTEAFF
11	TRBV20-1	TRBJ2-1	CSARKVYEQFF
15	TRBV7-9	TRBJ2-7	CASSQEGERTYEQYF
12	TRBV5-1	TRBJ1-2	CASSGTGKGYTF
15	TRBV20-1	TRBJ1-6	CSARAVTGGDSPLHF
15	TRBV20-1	TRBJ1-6	CSAQIGFRDSSPLHF
14	TRBV7-2	TRBJ1-1	CASRPTATNTEAFF
16	TRBV5-4	TRBJ1-1	CASSGGWPQGNTEAFF
14	TRBV6-2/TRBV6-3	TRBJ1-6	CASSYGTANSPLHF
14	TRBV19	TRBJ1-2	CASTQGGGSYGYTF
14	TRBV6-4	TRBJ1-1	CASSEGYTSTEAFF
13	TRBV10-3	TRBJ1-1	CAISGSENTEAFF
15	TRBV20-1	TRBJ2-1	CSASSGTGSGNEQFF
13	TRBV10-3	TRBJ2-5	CAISEGRGETQYF
13	TRBV10-3	TRBJ1-3	CAISESSGNTIYF
15	TRBV19	TRBJ2-1	CASSIGTSGYNEQFF
13	TRBV29-1	TRBJ2-6	CSVTNSGANVLTF
13	TRBV19	TRBJ2-1	CASRSGIYDEQFF
13	TRBV5-1	TRBJ1-2	CASSLRGTDGYTF
15	TRBV20-1	TRBJ2-7	CSARDPTGGSGEQYF
16	TRBV20-1	TRBJ1-1	CSASKIGRIANTEAFF
12	TRBV2	TRBJ1-2	CASRQGAYGYTF
12	TRBV29-1	TRBJ1-1	CSVWDTNTEAFF
14	TRBV20-1	TRBJ2-1	CSASSGASYNEQFF
13	TRBV29-1	TRBJ1-1	CSVARHGNTEAFF
14	TRBV4-2	TRBJ2-7	CASSTRTSVYEQYF
14	TRBV7-2	TRBJ1-5	CASRSGQSNQPQHF
15	TRBV18	TRBJ2-2	CASSPGQGPAGELFF
18	TRBV5-6	TRBJ1-2	CASSLKRKLMGGNYGYTF
13	TRBV7-9	TRBJ2-4	CATGAGDKNIQYF
14	TRBV6-1	TRBJ1-2	CASSTGQGNYGYTF
15	TRBV27	TRBJ2-7	CASSLGQGGTYEQYF
14	TRBV15	TRBJ2-7	CASSLWADSYEQYF
16	TRBV24-1	TRBJ2-5	CATSDFDAQAWETQYF
13	TRBV28	TRBJ1-2	CASSPDRIGGYTF
16	TRBV5-6	TRBJ2-1	CASSPTGRGGDNEQFF
15	TRBV28	TRBJ2-1	CASSRRTGGRDEQFF
12	TRBV20-1	TRBJ2-3	CSAEGGTDTQYF
15	TRBV6-5	TRBJ1-3	CASSYSRDSGNTIYF
13	TRBV7-8	TRBJ2-7	CASSFDRSVEQYF
13	TRBV29-1	TRBJ2-5	CSVAEGQGETQYF